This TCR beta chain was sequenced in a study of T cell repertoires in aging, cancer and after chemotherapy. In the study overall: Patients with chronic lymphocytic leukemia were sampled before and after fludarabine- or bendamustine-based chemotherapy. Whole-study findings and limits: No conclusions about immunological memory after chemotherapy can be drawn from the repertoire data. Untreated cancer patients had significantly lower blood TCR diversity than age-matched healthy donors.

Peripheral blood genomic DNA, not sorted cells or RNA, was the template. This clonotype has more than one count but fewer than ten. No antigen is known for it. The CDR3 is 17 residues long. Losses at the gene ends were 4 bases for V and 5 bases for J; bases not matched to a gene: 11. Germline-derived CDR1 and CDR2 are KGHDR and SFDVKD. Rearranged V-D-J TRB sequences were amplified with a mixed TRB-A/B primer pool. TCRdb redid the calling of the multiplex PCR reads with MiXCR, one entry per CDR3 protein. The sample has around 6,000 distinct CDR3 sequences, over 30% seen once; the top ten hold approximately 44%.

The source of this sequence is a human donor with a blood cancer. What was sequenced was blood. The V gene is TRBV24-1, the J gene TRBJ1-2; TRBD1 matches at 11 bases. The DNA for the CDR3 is TGTGCCACCAGTGACACTCGCGGGACAGGGGGAAGATATGGCTACACCTTC. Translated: CATSDTRGTGGRYGYTF.